The 30 T cell receptor beta chains in this list originate from one sample, sequenced in a study of T cells after yellow fever vaccination. TCRdb reprocessed the 5' RACE reads with MiXCR, giving one entry per CDR3 protein. This sample yields 250,000 or so distinct CDR3 sequences, of which roughly 3.5% are seen a single time; around 19% belongs to the top ten. The sequenced sample was PBMCs, obtained 15 days after the yellow fever booster vaccination. The receptors shown here come from a young man who received the YFV17D yellow fever vaccine.

This clonotype came up many times. V usage is TRBV7-2 and J usage is TRBJ2-5, with a possible D match to TRBD2 (6 bases). This CDR3 is 18 amino acids long. The V gene lost 1 base and the J gene lost 7 bases, with 25 bases spanning the gap. Germline V gives CDR1 SGHTA, CDR2 FQGNSA. CDR3 amino acids: CASSLGPPRVLALGTQYF. CDR3 nucleotide sequence: TGTGCCAGCAGCTTAGGCCCCCCCCGCGTACTAGCCCTGGGGACCCAGTACTTC. The complete variable domain, with remaining parts taken from reference TRBV7-2 and TRBJ2-5, reads GAGVSQSPSNKVTEKGKDVELRCDPISGHTALYWYRQSLGQGLEFLIYFQGNSAPDKSGLPSDRFSAERTGGSVSTLTIQRTQQEDSAVYLCASSLGPPRVLALGTQYFGPGTRLLVL.

This clonotype was counted at least ten times. CDR3 protein: CASSHEAFF. CDR3 bases: TGTGCCAGCAGTCACGAAGCTTTCTTT. V is TRBV7-2 and J is TRBJ1-1; D not resolved. CDR1 is SGHTA, CDR2 FQGNSA, per germline. The CDR3 is 9 amino acids. V was shortened by 6 bases and J by 8 bases, with 4 bases between the two germline ends.

This clonotype was seen many times. This chain uses TRBV28 with TRBJ2-5; 9 bases line up with TRBD2. CDR3 length equals 18 residues. Germline V gene data show CDR1 as MDHEN and CDR2 as SYDVKM. Trimming cost V 7 bases and J 2 bases; bases outside gene matches: 17. The CDR3 DNA follows: TGTGCCAGCAAGTCATATCTGAGGCGGGGGGGCTTTCAAGAGACCCAGTACTTC. Translating it yields CASKSYLRRGGFQETQYF.

There are a few counts of this clonotype. CDR3 residues: CASSTGTRYTDTQYF. The CDR3 nucleotides read TGTGCCAGCAGCACCGGGACTAGGTACACAGATACGCAGTATTTT. The J gene is TRBJ2-3, the V gene TRBV5-5; 8 bases map to TRBD2. The J segment lost 2 bases and the V segment lost 4 bases, leaving 6 bases of the junction unmatched. The CDR3 contains 15 residues. Looked up from germline, CDR1 is SGHKS and CDR2 is YYEKEE (reference sequence). Full variable domain (remainder filled in from reference TRBV5-5 and TRBJ2-3): DAGVTQSPTHLIKTRGQQVTLRCSPISGHKSVSWYQQVLGQGPQFIFQYYEKEERGRGNFPDRFSARQFPNYSSELNVNALLLGDSALYLCASSTGTRYTDTQYFGPGTRLTVL.

This clonotype has ten or more counts. DNA for the CDR3: TGCAGTGCTAGGGCGGAGTACAATGAGCAGTTCTTC. Amino acids: CSARAEYNEQFF. The V gene is TRBV20-1, the J gene TRBJ2-1; no reliable D call. Germline CDR1 and CDR2: DFQATT and SNEGSKA (reference sequence). The ends were cut back, 3 bases at V and 4 bases at J, with 7 bases in the middle. The CDR3 covers 12 residues.

V is TRBV28 and J is TRBJ1-2; weak D call: TRBD1 (5 bases). CDR3 size: 12 residues. Germline assignment: CDR1 MDHEN and CDR2 SYDVKM. V lost 3 bases and J 6 bases, leaving 8 bases between the germline ends. CDR3 DNA sequence: TGTGCCAGCAGTTTGCCGGGGGATGGCTACACCTTC. It encodes CASSLPGDGYTF.

This clonotype was seen at least ten times. The rearrangement joins TRBV5-1 to TRBJ2-5; 9 bases are a match to TRBD2. CDR3 length: 17 residues. The germline CDR1 and CDR2 sequences are SGHRS and YFSETQ. Trimming took 1 base from V and 3 from J; bases not matched to a gene: 10. As DNA, the CDR3 is TGCGCCAGCAGCTTGAGATTCCAGCGGGGGGCCAAAGAGACCCAGTACTTC. This translates into CASSLRFQRGAKETQYF.

The chain carries TRBV10-3 and TRBJ1-5; possible D gene TRBD1, 5 bases. V was cut by 3 bases and J by 3 bases, with 9 bases left in between. The CDR3 covers 14 residues. CDR1 is ENHRY and CDR2 is SYGVKD in the germline V gene. CDR3 DNA sequence: TGTGCCATCAGTGACCCCAGGGACAATCAGCCCCAGCATTTT. Translation: CAISDPRDNQPQHF.

This clonotype was recorded at least ten times. The V and J genes are TRBV9 and TRBJ2-1; 8 positions match TRBD2. Germline V gives CDR1 SGDLS, CDR2 YYNGEE. The CDR3 covers 16 residues. V lost 0 bases to trimming and J lost 4 bases; unmatched junction nucleotides: 6. CDR3 in amino acids: CASSVGGRGGYNEQFF. The CDR3 DNA sequence: TGTGCCAGCAGCGTAGGAGGTCGGGGGGGATACAATGAGCAGTTCTTC.

The table lists this clonotype with many counts. V usage is TRBV7-2 and J usage is TRBJ2-6; 11 bases fit TRBD2. The CDR3 loop spans 18 amino acids. The V gene end was trimmed by 5 bases and the J gene end by 4 bases; junction bases not matched to a gene: 10. Germline loops: CDR1 SGHTA, CDR2 FQGNSA. CDR3 protein: CASSRVAGGPSGANVLTF. The CDR3 DNA follows: TGTGCCAGCAGCCGCGTAGCGGGGGGGCCCTCGGGGGCCAACGTCCTGACTTTC.

This clonotype was found many times. The chain combines TRBV5-4 with TRBJ2-6; no reliable D call. The germline CDR1 and CDR2 sequences are SGHNT and YYREEE (reference sequence). V was cut by 1 base and J by 0 bases, with 11 bases left in between. The CDR3 has 17 amino acids. In DNA, the CDR3 is TGTGCCAGCAGCTTGCAATTCCGGTTCTCTGGGGCCAACGTCCTGACTTTC. Protein: CASSLQFRFSGANVLTF.

This clonotype was observed at least ten times. This chain uses TRBV4-3 with TRBJ2-2; TRBD1 or TRBD2 may be the D gene (5 bases each). The CDR3 covers 16 residues. Trimming removed 1 base at V and 7 bases at J, with 16 bases between. Looked up from germline, CDR1 is LGHNA and CDR2 is YSLEER. CDR3 in amino acids: CASSQVTGFGGGELFF. The CDR3 nucleotides are TGCGCCAGCAGCCAAGTAACTGGGTTTGGGGGCGGGGAGCTGTTTTTT.

This clonotype has ten or more counts. The rearrangement uses TRBV19 and TRBJ1-5; D is possibly TRBD1 (6 bases). V shed 4 bases and J shed 1 base, with 20 bases lying between them. Germline CDR1 LNHDA, CDR2 SQIVND (reference sequence). This CDR3 spans 18 amino acids. In DNA, the CDR3 is TGTGCCAGTAGTACCAGGGGCCAATTGGGGTCCAGCAATCAGCCCCAGCATTTT. This sequence encodes CASSTRGQLGSSNQPQHF.

The V gene is TRBV5-8, the J gene TRBJ1-5; 7 nucleotides agree with TRBD1. The V segment lost 1 base and the J segment 6 bases; nucleotides outside the gene matches: 7. The CDR3 totals 15 residues. Germline CDR1 is SGHTS and CDR2 is YDEGEE. The CDR3 nucleotides are TGTGCCAGCAGCTTGTGGAGGGGGCTCAGTCAGCCCCAGCATTTT. Its translation is CASSLWRGLSQPQHF.

This clonotype was seen many times. The gene calls are TRBV5-6 and TRBJ2-7; D remains ambiguous. This CDR3 is built from 14 residues. Germline V lookup: CDR1 SGHDT, CDR2 YYEEEE. The V end was cut by 1 base, the J end by 2 bases, with 10 bases between. The CDR3 DNA follows: TGTGCCAGCAGCTTGAGACGGCAGACCTACGAGCAGTACTTC. This gives the protein CASSLRRQTYEQYF.

In this sample, this clonotype turned up many times. The chain employs TRBV12-3 or TRBV12-4 and TRBJ2-1, with 7 bases fitting TRBD1. The CDR3 is made up of 12 amino acids. The trim removed 5 bases at V and 15 bases at J, leaving 10 bases unmatched. Here the CDR3 DNA reads TGTGCCAGCAGTGAAGACAGGGTCATCAGGTTCTTC. Translation: CASSEDRVIRFF.

This clonotype was observed many times. This sequence joins TRBV7-9 and TRBJ1-4, with TRBD1 as a possible D gene (5 bases). Germline loops: CDR1 SEHNR, CDR2 FQNEAQ (reference sequence). The CDR3 is made up of 15 amino acids. The germline V and J ends were trimmed by 4 bases and 2 bases, with 11 bases remaining between them. The CDR3 DNA is TGTGCCAGCAGCTCCACGACAGCCACTAATGAAAAACTGTTTTTT. Encoded protein: CASSSTTATNEKLFF.

This clonotype was observed at least ten times. The chain recombines TRBV5-4 with TRBJ2-3; no reliable D call. CDR3 length equals 13 residues. CDR1 SGHNT and CDR2 YYREEE come from the germline V gene (reference sequence). V lost 2 bases to trimming and J lost 2 bases, with 6 bases between them. This CDR3 reads CASSLGPTDTQYF. DNA of the CDR3: TGTGCCAGCAGCTTAGGGCCCACAGATACGCAGTATTTT.

This clonotype appeared many times. The gene calls are TRBV6-6 and TRBJ2-5; possible D gene TRBD2, 6 bases. This CDR3 is 15 amino acids long. CDR1 and CDR2 (germline): MNHNY, SVGAGI (reference sequence). Trimming removed 7 bases at V and 6 bases at J, with 21 bases between. The CDR3 sequence: CASTFLIRGTQTQYF. The CDR3 coding sequence is TGTGCCAGCACCTTCTTAATACGGGGGACTCAGACCCAGTACTTC.

This clonotype was seen many times. The chain employs TRBV7-3 and TRBJ2-7; 9 bases align to TRBD1. The V gene's germline CDR1 is SGHTA and CDR2 FQGTGA. Trimming cost V 5 bases and J 0 bases; bases outside gene matches: 8. CDR3 length equals 16 residues. The CDR3 loop is CASSPNVGQGSYEQYF. CDR3 bases: TGTGCCAGCAGCCCAAACGTGGGACAGGGCTCCTACGAGCAGTACTTC.

This clonotype was seen many times. This chain connects TRBV25-1 to TRBJ2-2; no definite D call. Trimming left V 6 bases short and J 1 base short, with 9 bases between. The CDR3 runs 14 residues. The germline gives CDR1 MGHDK, CDR2 SYGVNS. The CDR3 nucleotides are TGTGCCAGCAGATGGACCGGGAACACCGGGGAGCTGTTTTTT. Its translation is CASRWTGNTGELFF.

This clonotype was seen many times. This chain uses TRBV5-6 with TRBJ2-5; 7 nucleotides agree with TRBD1. Germline assignment: CDR1 SGHDT and CDR2 YYEEEE. The J segment lost 1 base and the V segment lost 5 bases, leaving 8 bases of the junction unmatched. The CDR3 length is 15 residues. For the CDR3, the DNA is TGTGCCAGCAGTCCGACAGGGCGATTCCAAGAGACCCAGTACTTC. Translating it yields CASSPTGRFQETQYF.

This clonotype has a count of ten or more. J is TRBJ1-4 and V is TRBV2, with D hard to call. V was shortened by 1 base and J by 8 bases, with 8 bases between the two germline ends. CDR3 length: 13 amino acids. In germline, CDR1 is SNHLY, CDR2 FYNNEI. CDR3: CASSEGGGEKLFF. CDR3 DNA: TGTGCCAGCAGTGAAGGGGGTGGAGAAAAACTGTTTTTT.

This clonotype was recorded many times. The chain recombines TRBV27 with TRBJ2-1, with a tentative D call TRBD2 (6 bases). Germline V lookup: CDR1 MNHEY, CDR2 SMNVEV (reference sequence). The CDR3 contains 13 residues. Trimming took off 2 bases at V and 9 bases at J, with 11 bases between the two ends. The CDR3 sequence: CASSLLPRGEQFF. DNA of the CDR3: TGTGCCAGCAGTTTACTACCGCGGGGTGAGCAGTTCTTC.

In its sample, this clonotype was seen many times. The chain combines TRBV7-6 with TRBJ2-3; no definite D call. Germline V lookup: CDR1 SGHVS, CDR2 FNYEAQ. The CDR3 runs to 16 residues. The ends were cut back, 1 base at V and 1 base at J, with 12 bases in the middle. The CDR3 DNA reads TGTGCCAGCAGCTTAGTGCTGGAAGAGCGCACAGATACGCAGTATTTT. Translated: CASSLVLEERTDTQYF.

This clonotype occurred many times. V and J are TRBV7-3 and TRBJ2-3; D remains unclear. V was clipped by 5 bases and J by 5 bases, with 11 bases between them. Germline V gene lookup returns CDR1 SGHTA and CDR2 FQGTGA. This CDR3 contains 13 residues. The CDR3 region is CASSLKQRDTQYF. CDR3 nucleotide sequence: TGTGCCAGCAGCCTTAAACAAAGAGATACGCAGTATTTT.

This clonotype was counted at least ten times. The rearrangement links TRBV5-6 to TRBJ2-5; 10 nucleotides match TRBD1. Trimming at V came to 3 bases and at J to 5 bases, leaving 16 bases not matched to a gene. The CDR3 is 18 amino acids. CDR1 and CDR2 from the germline V gene are SGHDT and YYEEEE. CDR3 loop: CASSYWRDRGRGGETQYF. The CDR3, as DNA: TGTGCCAGCAGCTACTGGAGGGACAGGGGACGAGGAGGGGAGACCCAGTACTTC. The whole variable domain, filled in from reference TRBV5-6 and TRBJ2-5, reads DAGVTQSPTHLIKTRGQQVTLRCSPKSGHDTVSWYQQALGQGPQFIFQYYEEEERQRGNFPDRFSGHQFPNYSSELNVNALLLGDSALYLCASSYWRDRGRGGETQYFGPGTRLLVL.

This clonotype came up many times. The CDR3 DNA reads TGCAGCGTGAACAGGGGGCCCAAAAACATTCAGTACTTC. Translation: CSVNRGPKNIQYF. The chain links TRBV29-1 to TRBJ2-4; 9 bases are a match to TRBD1. V lost 6 bases, J lost 2 bases, and 2 bases stayed unmatched. Germline V gene sequence: CDR1 SQVTM, CDR2 ANQGSEA. The CDR3 runs to 13 residues.

This clonotype was recorded at least ten times. A read error may be the cause here, since a much bigger clone is one base away. The CDR3 does not close with the conserved phenylalanine or tryptophan, likely indicating a read error. V and J are TRBV2 and TRBJ2-3; D uncertain. V lost 2 bases to trimming and J lost 4 bases, with 1 base between them. The CDR3 is 11 residues long. Germline V gene sequence: CDR1 SNHLY, CDR2 FYNNEI. CDR3 DNA sequence: TGTGCCAGCAGTGAACCAGATACGCAGTATATT. Its translation: CASSEPDTQYI.

This clonotype was seen ten or more times. The V gene is TRBV5-1, the J gene TRBJ2-6; possible D gene TRBD2, 5 bases. Trimming cost V 0 bases and J 2 bases, with 6 bases left between them. Germline V lookup: CDR1 SGHRS, CDR2 YFSETQ. The CDR3 has 15 residues. CDR3 loop: CASSLERTGANVLTF. In DNA form, the CDR3 reads TGCGCCAGCAGCTTGGAGCGGACTGGGGCCAACGTCCTGACTTTC.